The text below deals with one T cell receptor (beta chain). This record belongs to a study of blood T cell repertoires in COVID-19. Overall study context: The study drew acute and convalescent COVID-19 samples from the United States, Italy and Spain.

Repertoires were generated with immunoSEQ multiplex PCR, while TCRdb's copy carries only in-frame clones and drops some. The sample shows around 400,000 clones, roughly 87% of them seen only once. Cohort assignment relied on participant-reported clinical history. In Cohort 3, a recovered donor had either two negative PCRs, clearance, or symptom resolution. Sequencing was carried out using PBMCs or T cells enriched from blood (not recorded which). This receptor was taken from a woman between 50 and 59 years old who had recovered from COVID-19.

For the CDR3, the DNA is TGTGCCAGCACTCTGCTAGCGGGAGAAGCGGGCGAGCAGTACTTC. Protein product: CASTLLAGEAGEQYF. The V and J genes are TRBV5-6 and TRBJ2-7; 10 bases match TRBD2. The CDR3 contains 15 residues. Per germline, CDR1 SGHDT and CDR2 YYEEEE. The trim removed 6 bases at V and 6 bases at J, leaving 12 bases unmatched.